This TCR beta chain was captured in a study of naive and memory T cell subsets. Whole-study results and caveats: Naive repertoires, especially CD8, held a few larger clonotypes, possibly memory cells re-expressing CD45RA. Findings for naive and memory subsets could not be checked against ground truth.

On this clonotype: Its specificity is unknown.

The CDR3 sequence is 15 residues long. Germline V gives CDR1 LGHDT, CDR2 YNNKEL (reference sequence). Trimming took 0 bases from V and 8 from J, leaving 14 bases between them. An equimolar mix of two oligonucleotides served as the beta constant-region primer for TRBC1 and TRBC2. Ligated cDNA was amplified by four rounds of PCR with nested alpha and beta constant-region primers and SP2. The cDNA 3' end received a ligated single-stranded oligonucleotide carrying the SP2 primer and a 12-nucleotide UMI. TCRdb reprocessed the UMI-ligation and nested PCR reads via MiXCR and lists one record per CDR3 protein. The profile shows 120,000 to 150,000 distinct CDR3 sequences, 15% to 25% of them singletons.

The source of this sequence is a human donor in good health. V gene TRBV3-1 combines with J gene TRBJ2-1, with D perhaps TRBD1 or TRBD2 (5 bases each). Sequencing was done on a sample of naive CD8+ T cells from blood. Here the CDR3 DNA reads TGTGCCAGCAGCCAAGACGGGGCCACTCCGCATGAGCAGTTCTTC. It codes for CASSQDGATPHEQFF.